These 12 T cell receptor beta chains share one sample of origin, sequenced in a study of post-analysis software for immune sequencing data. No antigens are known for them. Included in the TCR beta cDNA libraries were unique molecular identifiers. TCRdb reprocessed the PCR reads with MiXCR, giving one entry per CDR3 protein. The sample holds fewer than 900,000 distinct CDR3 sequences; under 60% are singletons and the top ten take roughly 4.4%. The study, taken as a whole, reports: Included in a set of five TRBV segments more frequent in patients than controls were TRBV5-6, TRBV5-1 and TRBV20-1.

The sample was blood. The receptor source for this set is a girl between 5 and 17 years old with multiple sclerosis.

CDR3 bases: TGTGCCAGCAGCCACAGGGTCCTCAGTTACAATGAGCAGTTCTTC. Translated: CASSHRVLSYNEQFF. This rearrangement joins TRBV7-8 to TRBJ2-1; tentatively, D is TRBD1 (6 bases). The germline V gene encodes CDR1 SGHVS and CDR2 FQNEAQ. V was cut by 5 bases and J by 4 bases, with 15 bases left in between. The CDR3 extends over 15 amino acids.

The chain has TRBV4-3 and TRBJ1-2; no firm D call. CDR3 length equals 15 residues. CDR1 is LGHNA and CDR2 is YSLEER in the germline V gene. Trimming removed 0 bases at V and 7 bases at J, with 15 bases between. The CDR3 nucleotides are TGCGCCAGCAGCCAAGATGAGGGAGGGTTGGGTGGCTACACCTTC. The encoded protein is CASSQDEGGLGGYTF.

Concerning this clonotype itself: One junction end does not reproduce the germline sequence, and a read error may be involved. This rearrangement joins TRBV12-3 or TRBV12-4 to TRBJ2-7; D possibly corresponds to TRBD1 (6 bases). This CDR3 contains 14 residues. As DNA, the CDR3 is TGTGCCAACAGTTTGGGGACAACCCACTACGAGCAGTACTTC. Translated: CANSLGTTHYEQYF.

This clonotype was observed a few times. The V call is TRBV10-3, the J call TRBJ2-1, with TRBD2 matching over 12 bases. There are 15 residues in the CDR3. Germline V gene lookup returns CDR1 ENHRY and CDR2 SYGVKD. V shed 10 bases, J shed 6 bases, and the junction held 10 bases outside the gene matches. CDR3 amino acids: CATLAGGPTFNEQFF. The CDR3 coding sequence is TGTGCCACGCTAGCGGGAGGGCCAACGTTCAATGAGCAGTTCTTC.

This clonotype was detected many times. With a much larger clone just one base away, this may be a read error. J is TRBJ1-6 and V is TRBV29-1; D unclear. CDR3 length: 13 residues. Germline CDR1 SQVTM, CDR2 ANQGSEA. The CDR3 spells CSARTSYNSPPHF. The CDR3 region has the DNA TGCAGCGCACGGACGTCCTATAATTCACCCCCCCACTTT.

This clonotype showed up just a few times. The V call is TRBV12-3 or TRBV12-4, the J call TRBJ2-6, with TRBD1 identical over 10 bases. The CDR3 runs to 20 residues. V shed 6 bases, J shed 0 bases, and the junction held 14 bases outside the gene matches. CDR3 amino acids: CASRSQRQGARTSGANVLTF. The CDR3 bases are TGTGCCAGCAGGAGTCAGAGACAGGGGGCGCGGACCTCTGGGGCCAACGTCCTGACTTTC.

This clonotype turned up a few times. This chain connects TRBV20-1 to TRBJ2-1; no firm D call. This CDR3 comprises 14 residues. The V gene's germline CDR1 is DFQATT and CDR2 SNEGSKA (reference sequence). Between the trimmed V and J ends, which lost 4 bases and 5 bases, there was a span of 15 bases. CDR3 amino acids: CSAISSRSDNEQFF. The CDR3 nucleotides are TGCAGTGCTATAAGTTCTCGTTCCGACAATGAGCAGTTCTTC.

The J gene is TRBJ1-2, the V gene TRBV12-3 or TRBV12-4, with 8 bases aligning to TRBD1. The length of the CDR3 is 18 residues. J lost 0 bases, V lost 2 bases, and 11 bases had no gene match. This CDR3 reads CASSLISWGDRTNYGYTF. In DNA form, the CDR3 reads TGTGCCAGCAGTTTAATTAGTTGGGGGGACAGGACTAACTATGGCTACACCTTC.

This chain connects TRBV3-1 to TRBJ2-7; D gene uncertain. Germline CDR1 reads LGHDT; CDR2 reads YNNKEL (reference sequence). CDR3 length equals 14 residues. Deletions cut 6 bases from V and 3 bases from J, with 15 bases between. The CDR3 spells CASSTGDSVYEQYF. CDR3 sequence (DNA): TGTGCCAGCAGTACCGGCGACTCGGTCTACGAGCAGTACTTC.

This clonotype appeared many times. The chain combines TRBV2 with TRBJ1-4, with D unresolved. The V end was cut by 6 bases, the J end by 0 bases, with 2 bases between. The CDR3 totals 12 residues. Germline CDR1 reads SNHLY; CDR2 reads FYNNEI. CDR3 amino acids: CASRATNEKLFF. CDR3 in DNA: TGTGCCAGCAGAGCAACTAATGAAAAACTGTTTTTT.

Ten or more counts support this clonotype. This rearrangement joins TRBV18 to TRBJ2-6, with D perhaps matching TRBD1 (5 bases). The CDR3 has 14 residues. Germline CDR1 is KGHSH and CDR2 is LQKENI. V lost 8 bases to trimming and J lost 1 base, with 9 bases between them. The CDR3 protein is CASSPGSGANVLTF. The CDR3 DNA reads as TGTGCCAGCAGCCCAGGGTCTGGGGCCAACGTCCTGACTTTC.

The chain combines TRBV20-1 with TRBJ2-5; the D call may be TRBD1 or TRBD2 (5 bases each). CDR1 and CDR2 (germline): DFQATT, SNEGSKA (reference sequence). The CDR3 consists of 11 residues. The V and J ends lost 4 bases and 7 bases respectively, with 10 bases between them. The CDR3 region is CSAMGGGTQYF. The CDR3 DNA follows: TGCAGTGCTATGGGTGGGGGGACCCAGTACTTC.